These 24 T cell receptor beta chains originate from one sample sequenced in a study of tumor-infiltrating lymphocytes in oesophageal squamous cell carcinoma. From the PCR reads, TCRdb called clonotypes with MiXCR, one entry per CDR3 protein. This sample has 21,000 or so distinct CDR3 sequences, with approximately 38% found just once. Sequences were obtained from esophageal tumor tissue. These receptors were taken from a male donor with esophageal squamous cell carcinoma.

In its sample, this clonotype was seen many times. V gene TRBV6-1 combines with J gene TRBJ1-2; a weak D match, TRBD1 (6 bases). Trimming shortened V by 5 bases and J by 4 bases, and 14 bases separated the two germline ends. Germline lookup yields CDR1 MNHNS and CDR2 SASEGT. CDR3 length: 14 residues. The CDR3 is CASSTAGASYGYTF. CDR3 DNA sequence: TGTGCCAGCAGTACCGCGGGGGCATCCTATGGCTACACCTTC.

The genes are TRBV7-2 and TRBJ2-3; D may correspond to TRBD1 or TRBD2 (6 bases each). Near its end, the DNA agrees better with TRBJ2-7, so the J call may be wrong. This CDR3 has 16 residues. Germline loops: CDR1 SGHTA, CDR2 FQGNSA. The CDR3: CASSHPRGEYTDTQYF. The CDR3 DNA sequence: TGTGCCAGCAGCCACCCGAGGGGGGAGTACACAGATACGCAGTACTTC.

This clonotype was found many times. The chain uses TRBV12-3 or TRBV12-4 and TRBJ1-6; tentative D call: TRBD1 (5 bases). The CDR3 runs 12 residues. Trimming cost V 2 bases and J 9 bases, with 5 bases left between them. The CDR3 is CASSLQGSPLHF. The CDR3 nucleotides are TGTGCCAGCAGTTTACAGGGTTCACCCCTCCACTTT.

This clonotype was detected many times. The chain links TRBV7-9 to TRBJ2-3, with 9 bases lining up with TRBD2. The CDR3 is 16 residues long. V lost 5 bases and J lost 4; bases outside the gene matches: 10. CDR1 and CDR2 from the germline V gene are SEHNR and FQNEAQ (reference sequence). The CDR3 here is CASSPPGGGAADTQYF. Written as DNA, the CDR3 is TGTGCCAGCAGCCCCCCGGGCGGGGGGGCCGCAGATACGCAGTATTTT.

The V and J genes are TRBV7-2 and TRBJ1-4; 11 bases fit TRBD2. The DNA end favors TRBJ2-2, so the J call may be wrong. The CDR3 is 17 amino acids. From germline, CDR1 is SGHTA and CDR2 FQGNSA. The CDR3 region has the DNA TGTGCCAGCAGCTATAACCCCCTAGCGGGAGGCACCGGGGAGCTGTTTTTT. As protein: CASSYNPLAGGTGELFF.

Notes on this clonotype: As the CDR3 is not closed by the conserved phenylalanine or tryptophan, this likely results from a read error. It is unclear where the CDR3 begins or ends on the DNA, so no DNA is shown, and the CDR3 is as TCRdb lists it. The J gene is TRBJ2-3, the V gene TRBV6-2 or TRBV6-3; the table's D call TRBD2 went unverified against the DNA. Germline V gene lookup returns CDR1 MNHEY and CDR2 SVGEGT. A total of 18 residues make up the CDR3, ends included. Here the CDR3 reads CASSDASGGRPYEQYFGP.

The V gene is TRBV12-3 or TRBV12-4, the J gene TRBJ2-7; TRBD1 aligns across 11 bases. V was pared by 1 base and J by 2 bases, with 4 bases of the junction left unmatched. CDR3 length: 16 residues. The CDR3 reads CASSLGGTGGTYEQYF. CDR3 nucleotide sequence: TGTGCCAGCAGTTTAGGCGGGACAGGGGGGACCTACGAGCAGTACTTC.

This chain joins TRBV7-8 and TRBJ2-7; 9 bases agree with TRBD2. The DNA end is a closer match to TRBJ2-5, so the J assignment may be wrong. Germline assignment: CDR1 SGHVS and CDR2 FQNEAQ. The CDR3 runs to 16 residues. The CDR3 sequence is CASSLGVAGDQETQYF. The CDR3 DNA reads as TGTGCCAGCAGCTTAGGGGTAGCGGGAGACCAAGAGACCCAGTACTTC.

A note on this clonotype: A read error is likely, as this CDR3 ends without the conserved phenylalanine or tryptophan. The DNA is omitted, as the CDR3 cannot be located on it reliably, and the CDR3 follows TCRdb's listing. The chain recombines TRBV6-2 or TRBV6-3 with TRBJ2-3; the table's D call of TRBD2 was not tested on the DNA. Germline loops: CDR1 MNHEY, CDR2 SVGEGT. The CDR3 length equals 16 residues, ends included. The CDR3 loop reads CASTTWRIIHPSTLGT.

The CDR3 spells CASTAPHRGGFQPQHF. The CDR3 DNA reads TGTGCCAGCACCGCCCCCCACAGGGGAGGTTTTCAGCCCCAGCATTTT. The genes are TRBV7-6 and TRBJ1-5; TRBD1 aligns across 7 bases. Trimming cost V 7 bases and J 6 bases; bases outside gene matches: 15. CDR1 is SGHVS, CDR2 FNYEAQ, per germline. The CDR3 length is 16 residues.

For this clonotype: One base away lies a much larger clone, so this may be a sequencing read error. The rearrangement joins TRBV2 to TRBJ2-7; weak D call: TRBD2 (5 bases). The CDR3 is 13 amino acids. The germline V gene has CDR1 SNHLY and CDR2 FYNNEI. The germline V and J ends were trimmed by 7 bases and 7 bases, with 17 bases remaining between them. The CDR3 nucleotides are TGTGCCAGCAAGAGAGACGGGGTGGATGAGCAGTACTTC. Translated, it gives CASKRDGVDEQYF.

The chain uses TRBV12-3 or TRBV12-4 and TRBJ2-1; possibly TRBD1 for D (5 bases). The J call may be incorrect, as the DNA end agrees better with TRBJ2-6. The CDR3 sequence is 14 residues long. In nucleotides, the CDR3 is TGTGCCAGCAGTTTGGGGCGGGGGGCCAACGTCCTGACTTTC. Translated, it gives CASSLGRGANVLTF.

This chain uses TRBV28 with TRBJ2-3; possible D gene TRBD1, 5 bases. This CDR3 region has 15 residues. Germline values: CDR1 MDHEN, CDR2 SYDVKM. Trimming took 3 bases from V and 2 from J, leaving 12 bases between them. The CDR3 spells CASSFQTAHTDTQYF. In DNA, the CDR3 is TGTGCCAGCAGTTTCCAGACAGCCCACACAGATACGCAGTATTTT.

This clonotype appeared many times. V gene TRBV12-3 or TRBV12-4 combines with J gene TRBJ2-1; D is undetermined. The CDR3 has 14 amino acids. V lost 3 bases to trimming and J lost 8 bases, with 14 bases between them. The CDR3 DNA sequence: TGTGCCAGCAGTTTCGAGCTTCCAGGAGATGAGCAGTTCTTC. It yields the protein CASSFELPGDEQFF.

This clonotype was found many times. The gene calls are TRBV6-1 and TRBJ2-2; the match to TRBD1 covers 11 bases. The CDR3 extends over 17 amino acids. The junction had 14 bases not matched to a gene; V was cut back by 6 bases and J by 8 bases. Germline CDR1 and CDR2: MNHNS and SASEGT. The CDR3 reads CASRRLGGQGVAGELFF. CDR3 in DNA: TGTGCCAGCAGACGCCTAGGGGGACAGGGGGTGGCGGGGGAGCTGTTTTTT.

The chain joins TRBV7-2 to TRBJ2-5; tentative D call: TRBD1 (5 bases). Germline values: CDR1 SGHTA, CDR2 FQGNSA. The CDR3 loop spans 13 amino acids. V shed 4 bases and J shed 4 bases, with 10 bases lying between them. The CDR3 is CASSSGQIETQYF. The CDR3, as DNA: TGTGCCAGCAGCTCAGGGCAAATAGAGACCCAGTACTTC.

The chain uses TRBV7-2 and TRBJ2-7; D assignment may be TRBD1 or TRBD2 (5 bases each). Germline V lookup: CDR1 SGHTA, CDR2 FQGNSA. The CDR3 has 17 residues. Trimming pared 5 bases from V and 7 bases from J, leaving 27 bases between. CDR3 region: CASSPGRVGTLRLEQYF. The CDR3 bases are TGTGCCAGCAGCCCAGGGCGGGTTGGGACGCTACGTCTGGAGCAGTACTTC.

A remark on this clonotype: The final CDR3 position lacks the conserved phenylalanine or tryptophan, pointing to a likely read error. The DNA is left out, because the CDR3 cannot be placed on it with certainty; the CDR3 is given as TCRdb lists it. The genes are TRBV6-6 and TRBJ2-7; the D call in the table, TRBD1, was not verified against the DNA. Germline V gene lookup returns CDR1 MNHNY and CDR2 SVGAGI (reference sequence). Inclusive of both ends, the CDR3 amounts to 9 amino acids. The chain's CDR3 is CASRRLGGQ.

This clonotype was counted at least ten times. V gene TRBV10-3 combines with J gene TRBJ2-7; 13 positions agree with TRBD2. V lost 3 bases, J lost 5 bases, and 4 bases stayed unmatched. The CDR3 spans 15 residues. The germline V gene encodes CDR1 ENHRY and CDR2 SYGVKD. CDR3 in DNA: TGTGCCATCAGTGACCTCGGGACTAGCGGGAACGAGCAGTACTTC. It yields the protein CAISDLGTSGNEQYF.

This clonotype was observed many times. The J gene is TRBJ2-2, the V gene TRBV7-3; the D gene is possibly TRBD2 (5 bases). Germline CDR1 reads SGHTA; CDR2 reads FQGTGA. The CDR3 has 16 residues. Trimming removed 4 bases at V and 0 bases at J, with 12 bases between. In nucleotides, the CDR3 is TGTGCCAGCAGCTACGTCTCGGGGTCGAACACCGGGGAGCTGTTTTTT. It encodes CASSYVSGSNTGELFF.

Only a few counts were recorded for this clonotype. The gene calls are TRBV7-6 and TRBJ2-1, with no clear D. Germline V gene sequence: CDR1 SGHVS, CDR2 FNYEAQ. The CDR3 runs 16 residues. The V and J ends lost 5 bases and 4 bases respectively, with 18 bases between them. CDR3 nucleotide sequence: TGTGCCAGCAGCCCAAAACAGAATAGCATTTACAATGAGCAGTTCTTC. Amino acids: CASSPKQNSIYNEQFF.

This clonotype was counted ten times or more. J is TRBJ2-7 and V is TRBV5-6; TRBD2 matches 10 bases. Trimming removed 2 bases from V and 2 bases from J; junction bases left unmatched: 4. The germline CDR1 and CDR2 sequences are SGHDT and YYEEEE. CDR3 length: 15 residues. For the CDR3, the DNA is TGTGCCAGCAGCTTATCAGCGGGGGGGCCCTACGAGCAGTACTTC. Protein sequence: CASSLSAGGPYEQYF.

The gene calls are TRBV7-9 and TRBJ2-1; D gene ambiguous. CDR1 and CDR2 from the germline V gene are SEHNR and FQNEAQ (reference sequence). This CDR3 is built from 13 residues. V dropped 7 bases and J dropped 10 bases, with 17 bases sitting between them. The CDR3 sequence: CASTGSQSGEQFF. DNA for the CDR3: TGTGCCAGCACCGGGTCCCAATCCGGGGAGCAGTTCTTC.

The J gene is TRBJ2-1, the V gene TRBV9; tentatively, D is TRBD2 (6 bases). V was cut by 0 bases and J by 8 bases, with 6 bases left in between. The CDR3 totals 12 residues. The germline gives CDR1 SGDLS, CDR2 YYNGEE. The CDR3 DNA reads TGTGCCAGCAGCGTAGCGGGAGATGAGCAGTTCTTC. Its protein product is CASSVAGDEQFF.